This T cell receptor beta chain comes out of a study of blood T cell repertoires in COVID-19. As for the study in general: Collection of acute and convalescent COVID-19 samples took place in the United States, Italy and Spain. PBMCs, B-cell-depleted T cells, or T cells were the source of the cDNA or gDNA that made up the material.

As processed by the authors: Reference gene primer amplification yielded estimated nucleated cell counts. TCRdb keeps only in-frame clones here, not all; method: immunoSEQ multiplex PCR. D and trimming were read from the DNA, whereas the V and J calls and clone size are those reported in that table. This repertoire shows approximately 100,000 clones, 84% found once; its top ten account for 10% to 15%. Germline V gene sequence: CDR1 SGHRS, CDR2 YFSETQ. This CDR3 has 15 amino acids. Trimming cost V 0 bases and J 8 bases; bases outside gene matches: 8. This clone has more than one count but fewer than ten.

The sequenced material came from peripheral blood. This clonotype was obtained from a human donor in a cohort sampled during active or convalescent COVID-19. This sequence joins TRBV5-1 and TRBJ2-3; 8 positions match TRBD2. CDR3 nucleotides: TGCGCCAGCAGCTTGGCGAGCGGGGGCCCAGGTACGCAGTATTTT. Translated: CASSLASGGPGTQYF.